This T cell receptor (beta chain) was identified in a study of cytomegalovirus exposure and HLA in healthy donors. The primer mix had 60 Vbeta and 13 Jbeta primers. Repertoires were generated with immunoSEQ multiplex PCR, while TCRdb's copy carries only in-frame clones and drops some. The sample shows 120,000 to 150,000 clones, approximately 80% of them seen only once. On this clone: What it recognizes is unknown.

J lost 3 bases, V lost 4 bases, and 6 bases had no gene match. The CDR3 is 15 residues long. Per the germline V gene, CDR1 is LNHDA and CDR2 is SQIVND (reference sequence). Study-level points and caveats: A later analysis linked a missense DCLRE1C variant to TCR beta V- and J-gene trimming.

The V gene is TRBV19, the J gene TRBJ1-2; 9 bases are a match to TRBD1. The origin of this receptor is a young man in good health and CMV-seronegative. Sequencing was done on a sample of PBMCs. The chain's CDR3 is CASSTKTGGDYGYTF. The DNA for the CDR3 is TGTGCCAGTAGTACGAAGACAGGGGGGGACTATGGCTACACCTTC. Full variable domain (remainder filled in from reference TRBV19 and TRBJ1-2): DGGITQSPKYLFRKEGQNVTLSCEQNLNHDAMYWYRQDPGQGLRLIYYSQIVNDFQKGDIAEGYSVSREKKESFPLTVTSAQKNPTAFYLCASSTKTGGDYGYTFGSGTRLTVV.